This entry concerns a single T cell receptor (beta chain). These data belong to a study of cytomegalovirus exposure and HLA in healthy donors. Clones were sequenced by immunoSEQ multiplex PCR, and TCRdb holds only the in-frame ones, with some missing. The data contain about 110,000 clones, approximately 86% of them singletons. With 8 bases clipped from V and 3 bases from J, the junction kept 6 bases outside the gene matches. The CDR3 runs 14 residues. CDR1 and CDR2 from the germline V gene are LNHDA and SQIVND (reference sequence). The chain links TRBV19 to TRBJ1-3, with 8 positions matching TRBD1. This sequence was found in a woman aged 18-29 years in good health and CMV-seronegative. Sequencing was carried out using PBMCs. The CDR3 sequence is CASSGTGVGNTIYF. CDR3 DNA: TGTGCCAGTTCCGGGACAGGAGTTGGAAACACCATATATTTT.